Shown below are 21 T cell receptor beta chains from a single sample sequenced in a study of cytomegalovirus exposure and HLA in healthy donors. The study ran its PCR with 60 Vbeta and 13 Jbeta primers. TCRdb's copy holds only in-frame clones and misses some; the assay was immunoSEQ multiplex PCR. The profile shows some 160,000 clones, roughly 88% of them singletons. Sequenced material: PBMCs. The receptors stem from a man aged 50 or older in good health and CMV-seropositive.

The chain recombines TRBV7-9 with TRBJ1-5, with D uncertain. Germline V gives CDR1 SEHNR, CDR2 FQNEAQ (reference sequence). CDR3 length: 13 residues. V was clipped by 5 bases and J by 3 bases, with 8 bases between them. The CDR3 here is CASSPHNNQPQHF. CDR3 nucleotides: TGTGCCAGCAGCCCCCACAACAATCAGCCCCAGCATTTT.

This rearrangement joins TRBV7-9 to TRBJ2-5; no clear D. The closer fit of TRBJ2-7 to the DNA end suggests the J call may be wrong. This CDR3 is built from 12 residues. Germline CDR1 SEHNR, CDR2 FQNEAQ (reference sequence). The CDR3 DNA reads TGTGCCAGCAGCTTAGGCTTCTACGAGCAGTACTTC. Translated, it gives CASSLGFYEQYF.

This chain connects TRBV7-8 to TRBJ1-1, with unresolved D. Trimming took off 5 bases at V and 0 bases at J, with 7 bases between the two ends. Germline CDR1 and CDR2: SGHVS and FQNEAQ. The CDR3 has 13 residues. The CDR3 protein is CASSQRLNTEAFF. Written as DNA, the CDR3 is TGTGCCAGCAGCCAGCGGTTGAACACTGAAGCTTTCTTT.

The CDR3 is CASSPGTGNEKLFF. CDR3 coding DNA: TGCGCCAGCAGCCCGGGGACAGGGAATGAAAAACTGTTTTTT. The chain recombines TRBV5-1 with TRBJ1-4, with 9 bases identical to TRBD1. CDR1 and CDR2 (germline): SGHRS, YFSETQ. This CDR3 is built from 14 residues. Unmatched junction bases numbered 3, after V lost 4 bases and J lost 5 bases.

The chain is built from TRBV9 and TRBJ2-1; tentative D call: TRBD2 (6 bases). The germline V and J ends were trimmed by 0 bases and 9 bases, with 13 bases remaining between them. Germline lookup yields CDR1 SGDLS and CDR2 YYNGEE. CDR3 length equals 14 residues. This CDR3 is CASSVGSSVGEQFF. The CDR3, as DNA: TGTGCCAGCAGCGTAGGGTCTAGCGTCGGTGAGCAGTTCTTC.

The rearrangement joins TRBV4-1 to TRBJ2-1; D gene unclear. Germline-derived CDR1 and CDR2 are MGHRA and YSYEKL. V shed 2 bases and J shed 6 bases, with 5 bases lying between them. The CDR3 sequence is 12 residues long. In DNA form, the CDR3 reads TGCGCCAGCAGCCAATCCCTCAATGAGCAGTTCTTC. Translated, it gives CASSQSLNEQFF.

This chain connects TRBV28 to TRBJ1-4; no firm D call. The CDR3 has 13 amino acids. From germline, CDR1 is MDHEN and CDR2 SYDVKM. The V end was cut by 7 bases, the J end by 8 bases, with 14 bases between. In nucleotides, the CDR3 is TGTGCCAGCACCCGCACCTCCCGGGAAAAACTGTTTTTT. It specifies CASTRTSREKLFF. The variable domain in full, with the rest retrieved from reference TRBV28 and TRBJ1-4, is DVKVTQSSRYLVKRTGEKVFLECVQDMDHENMFWYRQDPGLGLRLIYFSYDVKMKEKGDIPEGYSVSREKKERFSLILESASTNQTSMYLCASTRTSREKLFFGSGTQLSVL.

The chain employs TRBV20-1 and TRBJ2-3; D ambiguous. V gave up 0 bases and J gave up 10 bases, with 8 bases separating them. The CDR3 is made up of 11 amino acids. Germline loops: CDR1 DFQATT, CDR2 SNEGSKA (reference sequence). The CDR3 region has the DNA TGCAGTGCTAGAGATCAGAGCGCGCAGTATTTT. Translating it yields CSARDQSAQYF.

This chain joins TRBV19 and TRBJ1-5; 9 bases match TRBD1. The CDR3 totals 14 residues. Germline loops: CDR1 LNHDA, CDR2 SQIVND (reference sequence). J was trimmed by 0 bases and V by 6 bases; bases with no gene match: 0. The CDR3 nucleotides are TGTGCCAGTAGACAGGGGGCTAGCAATCAGCCCCAGCATTTT. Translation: CASRQGASNQPQHF.

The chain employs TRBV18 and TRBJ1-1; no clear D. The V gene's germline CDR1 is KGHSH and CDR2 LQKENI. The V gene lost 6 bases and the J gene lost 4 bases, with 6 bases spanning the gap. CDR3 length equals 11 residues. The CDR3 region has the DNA TGTGCCAGCTCCCGCGCCACTGAAGCTTTCTTT. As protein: CASSRATEAFF.

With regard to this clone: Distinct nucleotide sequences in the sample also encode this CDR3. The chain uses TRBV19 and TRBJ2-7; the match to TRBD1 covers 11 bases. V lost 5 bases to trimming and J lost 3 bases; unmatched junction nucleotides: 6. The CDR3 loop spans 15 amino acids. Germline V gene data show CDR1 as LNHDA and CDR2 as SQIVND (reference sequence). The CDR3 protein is CASSAGTGGNYEQYF. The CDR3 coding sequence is TGTGCCAGTAGTGCTGGGACAGGGGGGAACTACGAGCAGTACTTC.

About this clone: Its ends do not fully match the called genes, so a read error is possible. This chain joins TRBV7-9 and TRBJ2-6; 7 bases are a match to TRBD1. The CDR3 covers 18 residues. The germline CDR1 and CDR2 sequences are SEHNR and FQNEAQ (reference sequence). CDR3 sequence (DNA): TGTTCCAGCAGCCCCCTCCGGGGACAGTCCTCTGGGGCCAACGTCCTGACTTTC. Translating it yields CSSSPLRGQSSGANVLTF.

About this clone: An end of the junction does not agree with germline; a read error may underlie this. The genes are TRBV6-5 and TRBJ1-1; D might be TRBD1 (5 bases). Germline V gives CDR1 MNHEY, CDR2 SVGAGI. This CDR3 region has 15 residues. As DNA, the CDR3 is TGTGCCAGCAATTACTTTGGGGGGACGGACACTGAAGCTTTCTTT. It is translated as CASNYFGGTDTEAFF.

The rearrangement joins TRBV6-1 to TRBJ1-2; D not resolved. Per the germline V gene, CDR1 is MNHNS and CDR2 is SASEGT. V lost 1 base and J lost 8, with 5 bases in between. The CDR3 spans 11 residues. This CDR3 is CASSEVTGYTF. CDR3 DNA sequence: TGTGCCAGCAGTGAAGTGACAGGCTACACCTTC.

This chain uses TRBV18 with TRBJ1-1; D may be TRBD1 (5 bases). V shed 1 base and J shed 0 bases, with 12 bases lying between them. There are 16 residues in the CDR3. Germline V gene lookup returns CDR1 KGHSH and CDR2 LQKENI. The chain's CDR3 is CASSPLAEGMNTEAFF. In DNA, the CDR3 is TGTGCCAGCTCACCACTGGCGGAGGGGATGAACACTGAAGCTTTCTTT.

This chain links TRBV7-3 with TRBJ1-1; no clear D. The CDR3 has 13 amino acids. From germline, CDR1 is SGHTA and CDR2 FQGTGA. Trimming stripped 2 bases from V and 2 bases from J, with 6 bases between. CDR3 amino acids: CASSLEQNTEAFF. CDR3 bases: TGTGCCAGCAGCTTAGAGCAAAACACTGAAGCTTTCTTT.

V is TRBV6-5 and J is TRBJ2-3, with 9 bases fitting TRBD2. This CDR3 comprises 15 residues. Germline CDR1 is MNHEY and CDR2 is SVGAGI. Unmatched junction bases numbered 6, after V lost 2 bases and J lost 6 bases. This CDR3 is CASSYRRGGPDTQYF. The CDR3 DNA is TGTGCCAGCAGTTACCGGCGGGGGGGCCCCGATACGCAGTATTTT.

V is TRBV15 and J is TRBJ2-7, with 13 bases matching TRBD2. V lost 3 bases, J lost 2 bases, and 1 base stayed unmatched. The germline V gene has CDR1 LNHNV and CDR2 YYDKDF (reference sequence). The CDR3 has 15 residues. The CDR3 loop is CATSSGTSGTYEQYV. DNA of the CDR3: TGTGCCACCAGCAGTGGGACTAGCGGGACCTACGAGCAGTACGTC.

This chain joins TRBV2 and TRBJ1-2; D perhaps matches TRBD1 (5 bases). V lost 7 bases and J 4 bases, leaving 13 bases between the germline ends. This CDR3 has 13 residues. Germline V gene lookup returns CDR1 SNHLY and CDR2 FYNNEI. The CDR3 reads CASTGDAIYGYTF. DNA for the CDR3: TGTGCCAGCACGGGGGACGCGATCTATGGCTACACCTTC.

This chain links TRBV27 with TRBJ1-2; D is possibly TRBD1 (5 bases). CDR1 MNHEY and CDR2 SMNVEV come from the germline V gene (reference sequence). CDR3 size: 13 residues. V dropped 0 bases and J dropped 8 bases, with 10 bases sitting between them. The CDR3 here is CASSLSRGGGYTF. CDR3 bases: TGTGCCAGCAGTTTATCGCGGGGGGGAGGCTACACCTTC.

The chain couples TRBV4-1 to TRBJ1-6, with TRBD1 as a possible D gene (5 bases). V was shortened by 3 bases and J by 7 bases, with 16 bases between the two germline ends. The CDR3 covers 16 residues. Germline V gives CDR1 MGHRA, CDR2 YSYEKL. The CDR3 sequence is CASSQKSLAGNSPLHF. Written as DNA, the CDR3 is TGCGCCAGCAGCCAGAAGAGTCTCGCAGGGAATTCACCCCTCCACTTT.